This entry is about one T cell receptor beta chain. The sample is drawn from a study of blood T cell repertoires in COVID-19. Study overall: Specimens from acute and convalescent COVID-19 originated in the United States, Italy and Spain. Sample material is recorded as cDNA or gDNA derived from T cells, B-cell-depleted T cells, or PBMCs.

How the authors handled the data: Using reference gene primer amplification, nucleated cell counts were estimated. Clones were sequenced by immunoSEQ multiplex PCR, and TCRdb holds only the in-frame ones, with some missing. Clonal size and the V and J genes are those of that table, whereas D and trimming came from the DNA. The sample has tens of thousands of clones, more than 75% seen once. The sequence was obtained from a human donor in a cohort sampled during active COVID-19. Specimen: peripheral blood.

As DNA, the CDR3 is TGTGCCAGCAGCTTATATTCAGGGGATGAGCAGTACTTC. It yields the protein CASSLYSGDEQYF. The J gene is TRBJ2-7, the V gene TRBV11-2; D is perhaps TRBD1 (6 bases). The germline V gene encodes CDR1 SGHAT and CDR2 FQNNGV. The V end lost 2 bases, the J end lost 7 bases, and 12 bases lay between the germline ends. This CDR3 region has 13 residues.